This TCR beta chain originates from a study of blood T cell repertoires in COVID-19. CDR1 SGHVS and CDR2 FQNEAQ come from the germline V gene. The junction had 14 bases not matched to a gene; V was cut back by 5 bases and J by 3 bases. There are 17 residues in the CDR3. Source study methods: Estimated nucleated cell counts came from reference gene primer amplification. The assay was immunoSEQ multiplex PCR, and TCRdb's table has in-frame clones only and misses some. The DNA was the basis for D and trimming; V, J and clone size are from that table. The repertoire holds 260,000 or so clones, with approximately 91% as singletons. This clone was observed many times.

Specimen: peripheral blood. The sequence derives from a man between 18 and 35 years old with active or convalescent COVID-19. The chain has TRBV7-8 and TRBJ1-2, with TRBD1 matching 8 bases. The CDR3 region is CASSPDQRTGWYYGYTF. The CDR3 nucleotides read TGTGCCAGCAGCCCAGACCAGCGGACAGGGTGGTACTATGGCTACACCTTC. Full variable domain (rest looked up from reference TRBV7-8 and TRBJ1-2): GAGVSQSPRYKVAKRGQDVALRCDPISGHVSLFWYQQALGQGPEFLTYFQNEAQLDKSGLPSDRFFAERPEGSVSTLKIQRTQQEDSAVYLCASSPDQRTGWYYGYTFGSGTRLTVV.